These 12 T cell receptor beta chains were sequenced from one sample in a study of regulatory T cells in long-lasting Graves disease. The time point is: newly diagnosed GD, antithyroid drugs for less than 3 months. The authors made the TCR library using RNA they extracted from PBMCs. The TCR beta library used iRepertoire HTBI primers with Arm-PCR amplification of CDR3. MiXCR, run by TCRdb on the multiplex PCR reads, gives a single entry per CDR3 protein. Of a few hundred thousand distinct CDR3 sequences detected, approximately 10% appear once; the ten largest clones hold approximately 20%. In addition, the sample was reused for a study of T cells in Graves' hyperthyroidism and ophthalmopathy.

The sequencing used peripheral blood mononuclear cells (PBMCs), collected at new diagnosis, from a patient treated with antithyroid drugs. The receptors here all came from a woman between 18 and 29 years old with Graves disease.

This clonotype occurred many times. The CDR3 DNA reads as TGTGCCAGTACCGACGGACTGCTCATGAACACTGAAGCTTTCTTT. This codes for CASTDGLLMNTEAFF. The V and J genes are TRBV19 and TRBJ1-1, with D hard to call. The ends were cut back, 7 bases at V and 0 bases at J, with 15 bases in the middle. CDR1 and CDR2 from the germline V gene are LNHDA and SQIVND (reference sequence). The CDR3 totals 15 residues.

In its sample, this clonotype was seen many times. This chain uses TRBV6-2 or TRBV6-3 with TRBJ2-7, with D tentatively TRBD1 (5 bases). V lost 6 bases and J lost 3, with 12 bases in between. Germline V CDR1 and CDR2: MNHEY, SVGEGT. This CDR3 is built from 13 residues. The CDR3 coding sequence is TGTGCCAGCAGCAGGGATCCCCTCTACGAGCAGTACTTC. Translated, it gives CASSRDPLYEQYF.

DNA of the CDR3: TGTGCCAGTAGTTCCAGCCCACAGGGAAACGAGCAGTACTTC. Translating gives CASSSSPQGNEQYF. The chain has TRBV19 and TRBJ2-7; D is perhaps TRBD1 (6 bases). This CDR3 has 14 residues. Looked up from germline, CDR1 is LNHDA and CDR2 is SQIVND (reference sequence). The V and J ends lost 5 bases and 5 bases respectively, with 16 bases between them. The entire variable domain, with the rest obtained from reference TRBV19 and TRBJ2-7, is as follows: DGGITQSPKYLFRKEGQNVTLSCEQNLNHDAMYWYRQDPGQGLRLIYYSQIVNDFQKGDIAEGYSVSREKKESFPLTVTSAQKNPTAFYLCASSSSPQGNEQYFGPGTRLTVT.

The chain carries TRBV5-4 and TRBJ1-6, with D uncertain. CDR3 length equals 14 residues. Germline V lookup: CDR1 SGHNT, CDR2 YYREEE (reference sequence). The germline V and J ends were trimmed by 1 base and 10 bases, with 12 bases remaining between them. CDR3 in DNA: TGTGCCAGCAGCTTGCAGACCGCTGGGTCACCCCTCCACTTT. Translation: CASSLQTAGSPLHF.

Ten or more counts support this clonotype. The chain carries TRBV20-1 and TRBJ1-1; D possibly corresponds to TRBD1 (5 bases). Germline-derived CDR1 and CDR2 are DFQATT and SNEGSKA (reference sequence). V lost 2 bases to trimming and J lost 0 bases, with 10 bases between them. This CDR3 is 14 amino acids long. CDR3 residues: CSARRGLMNTEAFF. The CDR3 region has the DNA TGCAGTGCTAGAAGGGGCCTTATGAACACTGAAGCTTTCTTT.

In nucleotides, the CDR3 is TGTGCCAGCAGAGTATGGAGGGTCCCGAACACTGAAGCTTTCTTT. This translates into CASRVWRVPNTEAFF. The J gene is TRBJ1-1, the V gene TRBV6-2 or TRBV6-3; D not certain. The germline gives CDR1 MNHEY, CDR2 SVGEGT. V was trimmed by 6 bases and J by 1 base, leaving 15 bases between them. This CDR3 has 15 residues.

This clonotype was seen a handful of times. V is TRBV6-5 and J is TRBJ2-2; TRBD2 aligns across 10 bases. Germline V CDR1 and CDR2: MNHEY, SVGAGI. CDR3 length: 20 residues. With V trimmed by 2 bases and J by 4 bases, 16 bases remained unmatched. CDR3 sequence (DNA): TGTGCCAGCAGTTACCTAGCCGGAGCGGGAGGGCCCTCGGGCACCGGGGAGCTGTTTTTT. This sequence encodes CASSYLAGAGGPSGTGELFF.

This clonotype was recorded a few times. V and J are TRBV14 and TRBJ1-3; unclear D gene. CDR3 length: 17 residues. Trimming pared 4 bases from V and 2 bases from J, leaving 18 bases between. Germline V gene data show CDR1 as SGHDN and CDR2 as FVKESK. CDR3 loop: CASSPIGFHRTGNTIYF. The DNA of the CDR3 is TGTGCCAGCAGCCCCATTGGGTTCCACCGAACTGGAAACACCATATATTTT. The full variable domain, in which reference TRBV14 and TRBJ1-3 provide the parts outside the CDR3, is EAGVTQFPSHSVIEKGQTVTLRCDPISGHDNLYWYRRVMGKEIKFLLHFVKESKQDESGMPNNRFLAERTGGTYSTLKVQPAELEDSGVYFCASSPIGFHRTGNTIYFGEGSWLTVV.

As for this clonotype: A read error may be the cause here, since a much bigger clone is one base away. The chain is built from TRBV20-1 and TRBJ1-5; 9 bases line up with TRBD1. This CDR3 has 13 residues. Germline V CDR1 and CDR2: DFQATT, SNEGSKA (reference sequence). In DNA form, the CDR3 reads TGCAGTGCGGACAGGGGAGGGGATCAGCCCCAGAATTTT. Amino acid sequence: CSADRGGDQPQNF.

This clonotype was observed at least ten times. The chain carries TRBV27 and TRBJ2-7; possibly TRBD2 for D (5 bases). This CDR3 is built from 13 residues. Trimming left V 2 bases short and J 12 bases short, with 17 bases between. Germline CDR1 is MNHEY and CDR2 is SMNVEV (reference sequence). The CDR3, as DNA: TGTGCCAGCAGTTTACGCAGCTCGGAGGTTCTGTACTTC. It is translated as CASSLRSSEVLYF.

The chain combines TRBV5-1 with TRBJ1-2; unclear D gene. The CDR3 length is 13 residues. Germline V gives CDR1 SGHRS, CDR2 YFSETQ. The V end lost 5 bases, the J end lost 1 base, and 9 bases lay between the germline ends. The CDR3 bases are TGCGCCAGCAGAGAAAAGATTAACTATGGCTACACCTTC. Residues: CASREKINYGYTF.

The rearrangement links TRBV4-1 to TRBJ2-3; 12 bases agree with TRBD2. V was clipped by 2 bases and J by 4 bases; unmatched bases: 7. The germline gives CDR1 MGHRA, CDR2 YSYEKL. The CDR3 extends over 17 amino acids. The CDR3 here is CASSQLSSGRVADTQYF. In DNA form, the CDR3 reads TGCGCCAGCAGCCAACTTTCTAGCGGGAGGGTCGCAGATACGCAGTATTTT.